Listed here are 15 T cell receptor beta chains from one sample, sequenced in a study of breast tumors, draining lymph nodes, adjacent tissues. TCRdb independently ran MiXCR on the multiplex PCR reads; one entry per CDR3 protein. Among some 53,000 distinct CDR3 sequences listed, 42% were seen once. The sample taken for sequencing was breast tumor tissue. The origin of the receptors is a female donor with breast cancer. Some clones in this sample may be carry-over from other donors' samples.

CDR3 sequence (DNA): TGCGCCAGCAGCCCACGTGGAGACGGGGTCAAAGAGACCCAGTACTTC. It encodes CASSPRGDGVKETQYF. The J gene is TRBJ2-5, the V gene TRBV5-1, with D tentatively TRBD2 (5 bases). CDR1 and CDR2 from the germline V gene are SGHRS and YFSETQ. There are 16 residues in the CDR3. Trimming left V 4 bases short and J 3 bases short, with 19 bases between.

CDR3 region: CAWIYQRNTEAFF. CDR3 nucleotide sequence: TGTGCCTGGATCTATCAAAGGAACACTGAAGCTTTCTTT. V gene TRBV30 combines with J gene TRBJ1-1; no firm D call. Between the trimmed V and J ends, which lost 4 bases and 1 base, there was a span of 10 bases. Germline-derived CDR1 and CDR2 are GTSNPN and SVGIG (reference sequence). This CDR3 region has 13 residues.

The rearrangement links TRBV6-2 or TRBV6-3 to TRBJ2-1, with 12 bases that match TRBD2. The CDR3 is 16 residues long. V gave up 5 bases and J gave up 6 bases; unmatched junction bases: 8. The germline gives CDR1 MNHEY, CDR2 SVGEGT. As DNA, the CDR3 is TGTGCCAGCAGTGAACTAGCGGGAGGTTCGGCCAATGAGCAGTTCTTC. Protein product: CASSELAGGSANEQFF.

This clonotype was detected ten times or more. This chain links TRBV6-6 with TRBJ1-4; TRBD1 might be the D (6 bases). The CDR3 covers 14 residues. V was trimmed by 6 bases and J by 5 bases, leaving 13 bases between them. CDR1 MNHNY and CDR2 SVGAGI come from the germline V gene (reference sequence). CDR3 sequence reads: CASRDRDKNEKLFF. The CDR3 DNA sequence: TGTGCCAGCAGGGACCGGGACAAGAATGAAAAACTGTTTTTT.

Many counts were recorded for this clonotype. V usage is TRBV7-3 and J usage is TRBJ2-2; 8 positions agree with TRBD1. With V trimmed by 5 bases and J by 3 bases, 5 bases remained unmatched. CDR1 and CDR2 from the germline V gene are SGHTA and FQGTGA. The CDR3 runs 15 residues. The CDR3 nucleotides are TGTGCCAGCAGCCCTCAGGGGGCGGACACCGGGGAGCTGTTTTTT. Encoded protein: CASSPQGADTGELFF.

With respect to this clonotype: Because it lacks the conserved phenylalanine or tryptophan at the end, this CDR3 is likely a read error. The DNA is left out, because the CDR3 cannot be placed on it with certainty; the CDR3 is given as TCRdb lists it. The chain couples TRBV29-1 to TRBJ2-5; the table's D gene call, TRBD1, was not cross checked with the DNA. The length of the CDR3 is 15 amino acids, counting both ends. Germline V gene lookup returns CDR1 SQVTM and CDR2 ANQGSEA. This CDR3 reads CSVGGILGVGETQCS.

This clonotype was counted at least ten times. With a much larger clone just one base away, this may be a read error. This chain uses TRBV7-3 with TRBJ2-5; 9 nucleotides agree with TRBD2. Germline V gene sequence: CDR1 SGHTA, CDR2 FQGTGA. V gave up 3 bases and J gave up 7 bases; unmatched junction bases: 9. The length of the CDR3 is 15 residues. The DNA for the CDR3 is TGTGCCAGCAGCTTGAAGCGGGGGGTAGGAGGGACCCAGTACTTC. Translation gives CASSLKRGVGGTQYF.

The chain recombines TRBV29-1 with TRBJ1-2; TRBD1 matches at 9 bases. The CDR3 loop spans 14 amino acids. The germline CDR1 and CDR2 sequences are SQVTM and ANQGSEA. J lost 4 bases, V lost 8 bases, and 11 bases had no gene match. The CDR3 DNA follows: TGCAGCAGTGAGGGACAGGGAGGCATCTATGGCTACACCTTC. Amino acid sequence: CSSEGQGGIYGYTF.

This clonotype was seen repeatedly, ten times or more. The rearrangement uses TRBV12-3 or TRBV12-4 and TRBJ2-3; no firm D call. V was clipped by 3 bases and J by 5 bases, with 9 bases between them. This CDR3 is built from 13 residues. CDR3 bases: TGTGCCAGCAGTTTCCCGGTGGAAGATACGCAGTATTTT. Translating it yields CASSFPVEDTQYF.

This chain uses TRBV7-9 with TRBJ1-2; D remains unclear. The CDR3 contains 16 residues. The germline V gene encodes CDR1 SEHNR and CDR2 FQNEAQ (reference sequence). V gave up 6 bases and J gave up 1 base, with 18 bases separating them. CDR3 loop: CASSFDPGIINYGYTF. CDR3 sequence (DNA): TGTGCCAGCAGTTTCGACCCAGGAATCATTAACTATGGCTACACCTTC.

The rearrangement uses TRBV9 and TRBJ1-2; the D is unclear. V was pared by 4 bases and J by 8 bases, with 9 bases between. Germline values: CDR1 SGDLS, CDR2 YYNGEE. The CDR3 spans 11 residues. CDR3 coding DNA: TGTGCCAGCAGCTCTCCGGTAGGCTACACCTTC. The encoded protein is CASSSPVGYTF.

In its sample, this clonotype was seen many times. The CDR3 region has the DNA TGTGCCAGCAGCTCCACGGGAGTAACCGGGGAGCTGTTTTTT. This sequence encodes CASSSTGVTGELFF. The chain couples TRBV7-2 to TRBJ2-2; D might be TRBD2 (6 bases). The germline V gene has CDR1 SGHTA and CDR2 FQGNSA. This CDR3 is 14 amino acids long. V dropped 4 bases and J dropped 5 bases, with 11 bases sitting between them.

This clonotype was counted ten times or more. The chain recombines TRBV20-1 with TRBJ2-3; D tentatively reads TRBD1 or TRBD2 (6 bases each). Germline loops: CDR1 DFQATT, CDR2 SNEGSKA (reference sequence). Trimming shortened V by 2 bases and J by 5 bases, and 20 bases separated the two germline ends. The CDR3 is 16 amino acids. CDR3 in DNA: TGCAGTGCTAGATCGGGGGTGGCCCCAGGGGAAGATACGCAGTATTTT. Translating it yields CSARSGVAPGEDTQYF.

The chain has TRBV5-4 and TRBJ2-7, with a tentative D call TRBD2 (6 bases). The germline V and J ends were trimmed by 4 bases and 0 bases, with 14 bases remaining between them. This CDR3 contains 15 residues. The germline V gene has CDR1 SGHNT and CDR2 YYREEE (reference sequence). The CDR3 sequence is CASSNRDSSSYEQYF. The CDR3 region has the DNA TGTGCCAGCAGCAACCGGGACTCTAGCTCCTACGAGCAGTACTTC.

Many counts were recorded for this clonotype. V gene TRBV29-1 combines with J gene TRBJ1-5; 9 positions match TRBD1. CDR1 is SQVTM and CDR2 is ANQGSEA in the germline V gene. The CDR3 covers 15 residues. J gave up 0 bases and V 6 bases, and 6 bases lay outside the gene matches. CDR3 in amino acids: CSVTTTGGSNQPQHF. In DNA form, the CDR3 reads TGCAGCGTGACTACGACAGGGGGTAGCAATCAGCCCCAGCATTTT.